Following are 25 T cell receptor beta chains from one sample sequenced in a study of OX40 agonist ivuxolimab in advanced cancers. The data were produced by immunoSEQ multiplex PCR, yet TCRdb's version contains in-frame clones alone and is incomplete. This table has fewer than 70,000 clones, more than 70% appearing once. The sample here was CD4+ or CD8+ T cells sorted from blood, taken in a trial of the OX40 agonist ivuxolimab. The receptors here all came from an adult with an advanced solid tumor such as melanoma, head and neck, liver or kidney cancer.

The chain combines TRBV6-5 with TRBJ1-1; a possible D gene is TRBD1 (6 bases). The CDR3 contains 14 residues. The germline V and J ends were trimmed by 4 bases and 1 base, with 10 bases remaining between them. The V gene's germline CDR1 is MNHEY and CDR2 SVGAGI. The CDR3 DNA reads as TGTGCCAGCAGTTCTGCGGACAGGAACACTGAAGCTTTCTTT. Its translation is CASSSADRNTEAFF.

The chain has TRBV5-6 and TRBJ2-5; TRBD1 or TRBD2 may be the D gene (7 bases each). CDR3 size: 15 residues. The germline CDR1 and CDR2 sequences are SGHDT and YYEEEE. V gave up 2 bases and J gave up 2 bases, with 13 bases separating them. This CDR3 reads CASSLTGEGQETQYF. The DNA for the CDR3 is TGTGCCAGCAGCTTAACAGGGGAGGGGCAAGAGACCCAGTACTTC. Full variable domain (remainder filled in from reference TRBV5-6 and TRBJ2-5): DAGVTQSPTHLIKTRGQQVTLRCSPKSGHDTVSWYQQALGQGPQFIFQYYEEEERQRGNFPDRFSGHQFPNYSSELNVNALLLGDSALYLCASSLTGEGQETQYFGPGTRLLVL.

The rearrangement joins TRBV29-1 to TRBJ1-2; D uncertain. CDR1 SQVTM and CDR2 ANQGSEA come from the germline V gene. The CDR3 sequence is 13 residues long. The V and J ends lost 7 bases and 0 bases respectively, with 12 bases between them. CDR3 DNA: TGCAGCGCCGCCCAAACTGCTAACTATGGCTACACCTTC. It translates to CSAAQTANYGYTF.

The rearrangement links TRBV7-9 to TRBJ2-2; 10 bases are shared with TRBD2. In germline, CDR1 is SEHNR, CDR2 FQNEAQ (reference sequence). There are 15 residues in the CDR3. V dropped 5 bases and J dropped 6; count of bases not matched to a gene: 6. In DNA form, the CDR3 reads TGTGCCAGCAGCCATGGACTAGCGGCTGCCGGGGAGCTGTTTTTT. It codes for CASSHGLAAAGELFF.

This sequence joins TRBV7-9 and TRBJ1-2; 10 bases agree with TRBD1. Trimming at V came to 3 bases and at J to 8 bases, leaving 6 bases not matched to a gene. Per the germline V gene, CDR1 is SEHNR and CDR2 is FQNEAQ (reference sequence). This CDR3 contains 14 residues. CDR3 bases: TGTGCCAGCAGCTTGGGACAGGGGAGCAGCGGCTACACCTTC. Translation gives CASSLGQGSSGYTF.

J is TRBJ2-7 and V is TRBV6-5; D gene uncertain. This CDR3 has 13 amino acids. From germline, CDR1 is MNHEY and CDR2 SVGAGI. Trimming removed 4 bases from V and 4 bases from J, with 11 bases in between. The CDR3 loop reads CASSSPNRYEQYF. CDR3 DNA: TGTGCCAGCAGTTCCCCAAATCGGTACGAGCAGTACTTC.

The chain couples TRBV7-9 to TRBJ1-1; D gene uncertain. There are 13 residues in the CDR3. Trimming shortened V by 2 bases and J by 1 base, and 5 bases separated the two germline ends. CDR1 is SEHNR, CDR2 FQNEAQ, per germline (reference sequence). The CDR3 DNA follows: TGTGCCAGCAGCTTATACGAGAACACTGAAGCTTTCTTT. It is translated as CASSLYENTEAFF. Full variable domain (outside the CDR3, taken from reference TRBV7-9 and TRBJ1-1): DTGVSQNPRHKITKRGQNVTFRCDPISEHNRLYWYRQTLGQGPEFLTYFQNEAQLEKSRLLSDRFSAERPKGSFSTLEIQRTEQGDSAMYLCASSLYENTEAFFGQGTRLTVV.

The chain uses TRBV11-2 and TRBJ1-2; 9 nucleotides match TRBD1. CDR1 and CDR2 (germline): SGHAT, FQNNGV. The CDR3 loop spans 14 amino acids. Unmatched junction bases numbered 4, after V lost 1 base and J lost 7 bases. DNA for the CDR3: TGTGCCAGCAGCTTAGGTCTGACAGGGGGTGGCTACACCTTC. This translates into CASSLGLTGGGYTF.

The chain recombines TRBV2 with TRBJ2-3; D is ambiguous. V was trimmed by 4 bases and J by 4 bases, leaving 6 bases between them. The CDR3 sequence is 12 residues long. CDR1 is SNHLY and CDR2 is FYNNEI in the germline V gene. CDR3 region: CASSGGSDTQYF. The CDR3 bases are TGTGCCAGCAGTGGCGGCTCAGATACGCAGTATTTT. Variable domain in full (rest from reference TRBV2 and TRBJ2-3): EPEVTQTPSHQVTQMGQEVILRCVPISNHLYFYWYRQILGQKVEFLVSFYNNEISEKSEIFDDQFSVERPDGSNFTLKIRSTKLEDSAMYFCASSGGSDTQYFGPGTRLTVL.

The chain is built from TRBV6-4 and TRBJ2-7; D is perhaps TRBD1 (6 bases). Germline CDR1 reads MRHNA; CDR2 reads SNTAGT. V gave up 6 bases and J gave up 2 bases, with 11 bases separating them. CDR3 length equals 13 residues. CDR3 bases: TGTGCCAGCAGAGAGACAGGTCCCTACGAGCAGTACTTC. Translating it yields CASRETGPYEQYF.

The CDR3 bases are TGTGCCAGCAGTTTTCTCTCGGGGACTGAAGCTTTCTTT. Amino acids: CASSFLSGTEAFF. The chain has TRBV27 and TRBJ1-1; D unresolved. The CDR3 extends over 13 amino acids. V lost 3 bases, J lost 5 bases, and 10 bases lay in between. Germline V gene lookup returns CDR1 MNHEY and CDR2 SMNVEV (reference sequence).

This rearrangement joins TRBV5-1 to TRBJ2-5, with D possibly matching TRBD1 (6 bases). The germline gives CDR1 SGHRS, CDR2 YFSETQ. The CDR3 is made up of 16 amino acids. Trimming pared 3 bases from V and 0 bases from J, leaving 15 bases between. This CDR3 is CASSSSIHRDQETQYF. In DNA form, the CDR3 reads TGCGCCAGCAGCTCCTCTATCCACAGGGACCAAGAGACCCAGTACTTC.

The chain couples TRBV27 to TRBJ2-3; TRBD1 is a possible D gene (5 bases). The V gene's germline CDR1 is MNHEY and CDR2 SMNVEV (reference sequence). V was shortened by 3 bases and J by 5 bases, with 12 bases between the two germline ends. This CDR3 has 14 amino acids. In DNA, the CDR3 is TGTGCCAGCAGTTTGTCCAGGGCCCAAGATACGCAGTATTTT. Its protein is CASSLSRAQDTQYF.

The CDR3 is CAISESDSGGSGTQYF. In DNA form, the CDR3 reads TGTGCCATCAGTGAGTCAGATAGCGGGGGTTCAGGGACCCAGTACTTC. The chain is built from TRBV10-3 and TRBJ2-5, with 9 bases identical to TRBD2. Germline values: CDR1 ENHRY, CDR2 SYGVKD. Germline trimming cut 0 bases from V and 7 bases from J; bases unmatched to any gene: 9. This CDR3 has 16 residues.

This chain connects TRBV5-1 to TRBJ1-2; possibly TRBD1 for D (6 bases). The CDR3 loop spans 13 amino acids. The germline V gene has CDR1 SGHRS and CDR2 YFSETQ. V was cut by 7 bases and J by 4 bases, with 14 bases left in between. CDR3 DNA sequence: TGCGCCAGCGGCCCACAGGGCGCCTATGGCTACACCTTC. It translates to CASGPQGAYGYTF.

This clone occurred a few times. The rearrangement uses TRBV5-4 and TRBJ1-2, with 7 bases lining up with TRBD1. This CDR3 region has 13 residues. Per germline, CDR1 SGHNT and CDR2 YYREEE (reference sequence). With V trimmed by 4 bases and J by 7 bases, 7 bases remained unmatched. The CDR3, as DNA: TGTGCCAGCAGCGCCGACAGGGTTAGTGGCTACACCTTC. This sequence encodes CASSADRVSGYTF.

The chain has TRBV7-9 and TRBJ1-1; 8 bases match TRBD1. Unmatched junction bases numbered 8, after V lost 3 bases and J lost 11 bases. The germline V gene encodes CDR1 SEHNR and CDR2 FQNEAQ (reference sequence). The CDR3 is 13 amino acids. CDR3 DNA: TGTGCCAGCAGCTTCCCAGGGGGCCCTCTGGCTTTCTTT. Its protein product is CASSFPGGPLAFF. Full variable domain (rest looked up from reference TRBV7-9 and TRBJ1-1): DTGVSQNPRHKITKRGQNVTFRCDPISEHNRLYWYRQTLGQGPEFLTYFQNEAQLEKSRLLSDRFSAERPKGSFSTLEIQRTEQGDSAMYLCASSFPGGPLAFFGQGTRLTVV.

The CDR3 loop is CASSFGGTTQETQYF. The CDR3 DNA reads as TGTGCCAGCAGCTTTGGGGGGACTACCCAAGAGACCCAGTACTTC. The chain links TRBV5-6 to TRBJ2-5; TRBD2 matches 7 bases. Germline CDR1 and CDR2: SGHDT and YYEEEE. V lost 2 bases and J lost 1; bases outside the gene matches: 5. The CDR3 covers 15 residues.

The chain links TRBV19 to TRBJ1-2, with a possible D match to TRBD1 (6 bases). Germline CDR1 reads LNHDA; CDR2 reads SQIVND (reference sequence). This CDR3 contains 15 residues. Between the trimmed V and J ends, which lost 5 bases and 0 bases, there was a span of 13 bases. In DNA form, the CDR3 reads TGTGCCAGTAGTGCCGACAGGAATACTAACTATGGCTACACCTTC. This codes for CASSADRNTNYGYTF.

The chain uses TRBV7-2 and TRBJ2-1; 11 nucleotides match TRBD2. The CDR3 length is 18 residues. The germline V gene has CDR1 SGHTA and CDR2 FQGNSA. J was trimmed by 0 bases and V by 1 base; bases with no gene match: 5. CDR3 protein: CASSLGLAGISSYNEQFF. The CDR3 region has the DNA TGTGCCAGCAGCTTAGGACTAGCGGGGATTAGCTCCTACAATGAGCAGTTCTTC.

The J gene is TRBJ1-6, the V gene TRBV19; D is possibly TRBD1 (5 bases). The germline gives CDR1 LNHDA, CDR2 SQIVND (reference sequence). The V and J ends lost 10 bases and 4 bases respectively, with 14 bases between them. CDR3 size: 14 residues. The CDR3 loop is CATDPGRYNSPLHF. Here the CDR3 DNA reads TGTGCCACCGACCCGGGACGGTATAATTCACCCCTCCACTTT.

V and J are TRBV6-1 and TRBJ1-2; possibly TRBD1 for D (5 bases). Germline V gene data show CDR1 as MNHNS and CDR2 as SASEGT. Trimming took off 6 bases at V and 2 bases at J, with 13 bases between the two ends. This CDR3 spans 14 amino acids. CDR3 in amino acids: CASRALGRNYGYTF. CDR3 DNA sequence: TGTGCCAGCAGGGCTTTGGGACGGAACTATGGCTACACCTTC.

In DNA form, the CDR3 reads TGTGCCAGCAGTGTAAAACACAACACTGAAGCTTTCTTT. It specifies CASSVKHNTEAFF. J is TRBJ1-1 and V is TRBV2; the D is unclear. There are 13 residues in the CDR3. V dropped 4 bases and J dropped 2 bases, with 8 bases sitting between them. The germline gives CDR1 SNHLY, CDR2 FYNNEI.

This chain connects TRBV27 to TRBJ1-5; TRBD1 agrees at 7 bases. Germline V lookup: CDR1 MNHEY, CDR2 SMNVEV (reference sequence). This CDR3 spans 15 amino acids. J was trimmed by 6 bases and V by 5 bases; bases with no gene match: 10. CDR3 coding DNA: TGTGCCAGCAGTCTCCTCCGACAGGGTACTCAGCCCCAGCATTTT. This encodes CASSLLRQGTQPQHF.

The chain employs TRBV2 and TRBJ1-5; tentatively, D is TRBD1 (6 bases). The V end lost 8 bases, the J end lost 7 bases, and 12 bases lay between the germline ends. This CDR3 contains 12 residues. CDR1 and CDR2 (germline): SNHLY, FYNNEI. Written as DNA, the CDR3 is TGTGCCAGCCGACAGGTTGAGCAGCCCCAGCATTTT. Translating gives CASRQVEQPQHF.